The 15 T cell receptor beta chains below all came from one sample that was sequenced in a study of blood T cells in healthy people across ages. With a J-beta primer mix and a sample-barcoded 5' primer, a second PCR ran roughly 6 to 11 cycles. TCRdb re-derived calls from the 5' RACE reads in MiXCR, one entry per CDR3 protein. The sample has about 1.6 million distinct CDR3 sequences, about 35% seen once. The sequencing sample was made of blood. The source is a woman aged 25 to 39 in good health.

V usage is TRBV30 and J usage is TRBJ2-7; 7 nucleotides align to TRBD2. The CDR3 has 14 residues. The germline gives CDR1 GTSNPN, CDR2 SVGIG (reference sequence). The V segment lost 5 bases and the J segment 6 bases; nucleotides outside the gene matches: 13. As DNA, the CDR3 is TGTGCCTGGCATTCCGGGACTAACGGGCGCGAGCAGTACTTC. It codes for CAWHSGTNGREQYF. The whole variable domain, remainder taken from reference TRBV30 and TRBJ2-7, is SQTIHQWPATLVQPVGSPLSLECTVEGTSNPNLYWYRQAAGRGLQLLFYSVGIGQISSEVPQNLSASRPQDRQFILSSKKLLLSDSGFYLCAWHSGTNGREQYFGPGTRLTVT.

The chain couples TRBV10-3 to TRBJ2-1; D gene ambiguous. This CDR3 comprises 14 residues. V dropped 0 bases and J dropped 3 bases, with 6 bases sitting between them. Germline V CDR1 and CDR2: ENHRY, SYGVKD. CDR3 sequence reads: CAISESGDYNEQFF. DNA of the CDR3: TGTGCCATCAGTGAGTCTGGGGACTACAATGAGCAGTTCTTC.

This clonotype was counted a few times. The chain uses TRBV2 and TRBJ2-5, with TRBD1 matching 8 bases. Losses at the gene ends were 5 bases for V and 5 bases for J; bases not matched to a gene: 13. Germline CDR1 and CDR2: SNHLY and FYNNEI. CDR3 length: 16 amino acids. CDR3 loop: CASSPRPDRAWETQYF. CDR3 bases: TGTGCCAGCAGTCCGCGGCCGGACAGGGCATGGGAGACCCAGTACTTC.

J is TRBJ1-1 and V is TRBV20-1, with D perhaps matching TRBD1 (5 bases). Trimming took off 0 bases at V and 1 base at J, with 9 bases between the two ends. The germline V gene has CDR1 DFQATT and CDR2 SNEGSKA (reference sequence). The CDR3 spans 14 residues. CDR3 sequence reads: CSARDEGTNTEAFF. The CDR3 DNA is TGCAGTGCTAGAGACGAGGGGACGAACACTGAAGCTTTCTTT.

V and J are TRBV6-1 and TRBJ2-1; D unclear. This CDR3 has 20 amino acids. Germline CDR1 MNHNS, CDR2 SASEGT. The V gene lost 6 bases and the J gene lost 0 bases, with 27 bases spanning the gap. The CDR3 DNA is TGTGCCAGCAGCCGAGATCCTACCATTAACGGCTTGAGCTCCTACAATGAGCAGTTCTTC. This gives the protein CASSRDPTINGLSSYNEQFF.

The chain is built from TRBV28 and TRBJ2-5, with D perhaps assigned TRBD1 or TRBD2 (6 bases each). The CDR3 spans 18 residues. V shed 3 bases and J shed 6 bases, with 26 bases lying between them. Germline CDR1 and CDR2: MDHEN and SYDVKM. CDR3 coding DNA: TGTGCCAGCAGTTTGGGCCCGGGGGTGGGGGCGCGTACGAAGACCCAGTACTTC. Its protein is CASSLGPGVGARTKTQYF. Full variable domain (outside the CDR3, taken from reference TRBV28 and TRBJ2-5): DVKVTQSSRYLVKRTGEKVFLECVQDMDHENMFWYRQDPGLGLRLIYFSYDVKMKEKGDIPEGYSVSREKKERFSLILESASTNQTSMYLCASSLGPGVGARTKTQYFGPGTRLLVL.

In regard to this clonotype: An end of the junction differs from the germline gene, which may be a read error. The chain couples TRBV30 to TRBJ2-1; TRBD2 is a possible D gene (5 bases). The CDR3 runs to 15 residues. CDR1 GTSNPN and CDR2 SVGIG come from the germline V gene (reference sequence). This CDR3 reads CAWSPESGAGNEQFF. The DNA for the CDR3 is TGCGCCTGGAGCCCGGAGAGCGGAGCCGGGAATGAGCAGTTCTTC.

This clonotype appeared a few times. The chain recombines TRBV4-2 with TRBJ2-1; 10 bases are a match to TRBD2. Trimming at V came to 0 bases and at J to 8 bases, leaving 10 bases not matched to a gene. The CDR3 is 17 residues long. CDR1 is LGHNA and CDR2 is YNFKEQ in the germline V gene. The DNA of the CDR3 is TGTGCCAGCAGCCAAGAAAGCAGGCTAGCGGGAGTACATGAGCAGTTCTTC. Protein: CASSQESRLAGVHEQFF.

This clonotype was found a few times. The gene calls are TRBV6-4 and TRBJ2-1; no clear D. The CDR3 spans 11 residues. Trimming pared 10 bases from V and 3 bases from J, leaving 7 bases between. Looked up from germline, CDR1 is MRHNA and CDR2 is SNTAGT. The CDR3 DNA reads TGTGCCACGGGCTACTACAATGAGCAGTTCTTC. It codes for CATGYYNEQFF.

Many counts were recorded for this clonotype. The J gene is TRBJ2-7, the V gene TRBV9; the D is unclear. Per the germline V gene, CDR1 is SGDLS and CDR2 is YYNGEE. V lost 0 bases to trimming and J lost 2 bases, with 12 bases between them. This CDR3 comprises 15 residues. The DNA of the CDR3 is TGTGCCAGCAGCGTAGCTGAAGAAGGTGCCTACGAGCAGTACTTC. Translated, it gives CASSVAEEGAYEQYF. The entire variable domain, with the rest obtained from reference TRBV9 and TRBJ2-7, is as follows: DSGVTQTPKHLITATGQRVTLRCSPRSGDLSVYWYQQSLDQGLQFLIQYYNGEERAKGNILERFSAQQFPDLHSELNLSSLELGDSALYFCASSVAEEGAYEQYFGPGTRLTVT.

The chain uses TRBV10-3 and TRBJ1-2; TRBD1 agrees at 8 bases. Germline trimming cut 2 bases from V and 6 bases from J; bases unmatched to any gene: 14. The CDR3 consists of 17 residues. CDR1 ENHRY and CDR2 SYGVKD come from the germline V gene. CDR3 nucleotides: TGTGCCATCAGTGAGACGACACAGGGGGTCAACGGTAATGGCTACACCTTC. As protein: CAISETTQGVNGNGYTF.

J is TRBJ1-1 and V is TRBV21-1; the table's D gene call, TRBD1, was not cross checked with the DNA. TRBV21-1 constitutes a pseudogene. This CDR3 is built from 17 residues. The CDR3: CASSKADLWTRHTEAFF. The CDR3 DNA is TGTGCCAGCAGCAAAGCTGACCTTTGGACCCGGCACACTGAAGCTTTCTTT.

The V call is TRBV6-1, the J call TRBJ1-5, with D maybe TRBD1 (6 bases). Trimming removed 5 bases at V and 2 bases at J, with 13 bases between. The CDR3 covers 15 residues. Germline lookup yields CDR1 MNHNS and CDR2 SASEGT. The CDR3 sequence: CASSPAGAGNQPQHF. In DNA form, the CDR3 reads TGTGCCAGCAGTCCGGCAGGGGCGGGCAATCAGCCCCAGCATTTT.

This clonotype was picked up a small number of times. The V gene is TRBV4-1, the J gene TRBJ1-1; TRBD1 matches at 8 bases. Trimming removed 4 bases from V and 4 bases from J; junction bases left unmatched: 14. This CDR3 has 17 amino acids. Germline V lookup: CDR1 MGHRA, CDR2 YSYEKL. CDR3 sequence: CASSRDSRTGKITEAFF. The CDR3 DNA reads TGCGCCAGCAGCCGAGATAGCCGGACAGGGAAGATCACTGAAGCTTTCTTT.

The chain recombines TRBV10-3 with TRBJ2-1, with D possibly TRBD1 on 6 matching bases. The CDR3 has 17 amino acids. With 3 bases removed from V and 8 bases from J, the gap between germline ends came to 23 bases. Germline V gene sequence: CDR1 ENHRY, CDR2 SYGVKD. CDR3 DNA sequence: TGTGCCATCAGTGAACCCCTCGCTAGCAGAGAGGGGGATGAGCAGTTCTTC. This translates into CAISEPLASREGDEQFF.